This T cell receptor beta chain originates from a study of blood T cell repertoires in COVID-19. For the study at large: Material from acute and convalescent COVID-19 was sourced from the United States, Italy and Spain. The analysed material was cDNA or gDNA that came from T cells, B-cell-depleted T cells, or PBMCs.

The V end was cut by 6 bases, the J end by 4 bases, with 13 bases between. Germline CDR1 reads SGHNT; CDR2 reads YYREEE (reference sequence). This CDR3 has 13 residues. Libraries were prepared by immunoSEQ multiplex PCR; TCRdb keeps only in-frame clonotypes and omits some of them. The repertoire holds about 83,000 clones, with around 80% as singletons. This chain connects TRBV5-4 to TRBJ1-1; a possible D gene is TRBD1 (5 bases). Source material: peripheral blood. The clonotype was recovered from a woman older than 75 with acute or convalescent COVID-19. CDR3 sequence reads: CASKLGGSTEAFF. The CDR3 bases are TGTGCCAGCAAGTTGGGGGGTAGCACTGAAGCTTTCTTT. The complete variable domain, with remaining parts taken from reference TRBV5-4 and TRBJ1-1, reads ETGVTQSPTHLIKTRGQQVTLRCSSQSGHNTVSWYQQALGQGPQFIFQYYREEENGRGNFPPRFSGLQFPNYSSELNVNALELDDSALYLCASKLGGSTEAFFGQGTRLTVV.